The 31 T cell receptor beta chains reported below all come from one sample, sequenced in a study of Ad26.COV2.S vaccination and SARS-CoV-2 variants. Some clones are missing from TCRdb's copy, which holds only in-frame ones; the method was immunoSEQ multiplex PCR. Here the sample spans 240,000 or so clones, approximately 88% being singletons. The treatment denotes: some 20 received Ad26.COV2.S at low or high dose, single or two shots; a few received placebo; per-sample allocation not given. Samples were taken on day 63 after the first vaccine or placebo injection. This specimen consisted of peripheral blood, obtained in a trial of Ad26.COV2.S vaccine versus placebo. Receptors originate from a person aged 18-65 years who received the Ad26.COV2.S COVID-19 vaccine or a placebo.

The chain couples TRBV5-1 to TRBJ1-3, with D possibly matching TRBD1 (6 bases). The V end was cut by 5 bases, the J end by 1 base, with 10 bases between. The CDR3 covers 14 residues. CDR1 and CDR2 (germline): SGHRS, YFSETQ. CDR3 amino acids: CASRKQGSGNTIYF. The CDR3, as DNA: TGCGCCAGCAGAAAACAGGGTTCTGGAAACACCATATATTTT.

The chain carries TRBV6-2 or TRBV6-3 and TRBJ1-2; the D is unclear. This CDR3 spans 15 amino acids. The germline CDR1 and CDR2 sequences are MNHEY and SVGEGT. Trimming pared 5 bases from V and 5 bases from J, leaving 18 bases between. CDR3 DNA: TGTGCCAGCAGTACACCCAGGCTTAACCAGTATGGCTACACCTTC. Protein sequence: CASSTPRLNQYGYTF.

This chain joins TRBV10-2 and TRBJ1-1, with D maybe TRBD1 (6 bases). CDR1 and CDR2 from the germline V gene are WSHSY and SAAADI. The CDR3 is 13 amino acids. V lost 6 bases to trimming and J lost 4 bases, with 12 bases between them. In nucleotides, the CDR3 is TGCGCCAGCAGCCACAGGGATGGCACTGAAGCTTTCTTT. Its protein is CASSHRDGTEAFF.

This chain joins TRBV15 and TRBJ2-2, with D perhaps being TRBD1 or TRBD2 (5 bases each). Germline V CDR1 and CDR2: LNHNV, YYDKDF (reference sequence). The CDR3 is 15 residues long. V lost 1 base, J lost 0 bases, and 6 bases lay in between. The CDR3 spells CATSRGGANTGELFF. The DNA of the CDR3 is TGTGCCACCAGCAGAGGAGGGGCGAACACCGGGGAGCTGTTTTTT.

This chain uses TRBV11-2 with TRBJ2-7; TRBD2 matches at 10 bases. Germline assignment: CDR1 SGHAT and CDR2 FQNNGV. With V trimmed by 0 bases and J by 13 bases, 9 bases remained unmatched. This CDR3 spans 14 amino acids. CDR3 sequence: CASSLDGASGSRYF. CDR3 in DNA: TGTGCCAGCAGCTTAGATGGGGCTAGCGGGAGTCGTTACTTC.

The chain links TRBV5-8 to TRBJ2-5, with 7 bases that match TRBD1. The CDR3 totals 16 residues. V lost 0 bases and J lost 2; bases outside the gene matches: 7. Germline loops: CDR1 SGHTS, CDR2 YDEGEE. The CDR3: CASSLVTGWGQETQYF. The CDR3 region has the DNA TGTGCCAGCAGCTTGGTGACAGGGTGGGGTCAAGAGACCCAGTACTTC.

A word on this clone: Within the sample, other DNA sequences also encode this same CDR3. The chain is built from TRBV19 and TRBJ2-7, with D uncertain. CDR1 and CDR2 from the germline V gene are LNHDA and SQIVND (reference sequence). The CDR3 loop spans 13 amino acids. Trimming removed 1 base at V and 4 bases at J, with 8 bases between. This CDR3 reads CASSIGQYYEQYF. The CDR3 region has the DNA TGTGCCAGTAGTATAGGGCAGTATTACGAGCAGTACTTC.

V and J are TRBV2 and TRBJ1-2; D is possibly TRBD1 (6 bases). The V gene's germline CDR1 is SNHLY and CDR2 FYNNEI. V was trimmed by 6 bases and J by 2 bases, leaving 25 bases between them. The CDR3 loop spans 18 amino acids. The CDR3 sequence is CASSRTEGEGPRNYGYTF. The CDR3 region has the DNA TGTGCCAGCAGCCGGACAGAGGGAGAGGGGCCCCGGAACTATGGCTACACCTTC.

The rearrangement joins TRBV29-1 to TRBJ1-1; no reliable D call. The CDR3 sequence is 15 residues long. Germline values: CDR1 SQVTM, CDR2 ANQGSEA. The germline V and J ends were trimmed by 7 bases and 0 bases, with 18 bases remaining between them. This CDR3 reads CSAQPEDGLNTEAFF. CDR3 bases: TGCAGCGCCCAACCCGAGGATGGATTGAACACTGAAGCTTTCTTT. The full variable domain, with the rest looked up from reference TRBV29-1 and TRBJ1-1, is SAVISQKPSRDICQRGTSLTIQCQVDSQVTMMFWYRQQPGQSLTLIATANQGSEATYESGFVIDKFPISRPNLTFSTLTVSNMSPEDSSIYLCSAQPEDGLNTEAFFGQGTRLTVV.

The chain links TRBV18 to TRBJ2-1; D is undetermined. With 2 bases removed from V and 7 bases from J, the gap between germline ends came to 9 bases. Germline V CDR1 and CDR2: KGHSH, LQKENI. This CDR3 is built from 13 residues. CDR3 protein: CASSPSPGNEQFF. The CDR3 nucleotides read TGTGCCAGCTCACCATCCCCTGGTAATGAGCAGTTCTTC.

This CDR3 reads CASSWGSNQPQHF. In nucleotides, the CDR3 is TGTGCCAGTAGTTGGGGTAGCAATCAGCCCCAGCATTTT. The V gene is TRBV19, the J gene TRBJ1-5; no firm D call. CDR3 length: 13 residues. Trimming pared 5 bases from V and 0 bases from J, leaving 5 bases between. Germline V gives CDR1 LNHDA, CDR2 SQIVND (reference sequence).

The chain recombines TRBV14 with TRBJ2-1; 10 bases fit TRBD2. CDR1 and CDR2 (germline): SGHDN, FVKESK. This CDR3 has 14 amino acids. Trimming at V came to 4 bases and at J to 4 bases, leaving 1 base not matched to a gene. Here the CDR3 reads CASSRTSGYNEQFF. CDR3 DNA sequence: TGTGCCAGCAGCCGGACTAGCGGATACAATGAGCAGTTCTTC.

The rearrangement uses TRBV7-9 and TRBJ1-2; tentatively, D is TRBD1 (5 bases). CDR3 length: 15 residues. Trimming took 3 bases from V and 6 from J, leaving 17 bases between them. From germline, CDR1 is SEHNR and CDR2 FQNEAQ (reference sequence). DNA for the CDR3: TGTGCCAGCAGCTTCGGAGGGGCGACCACCCATGGCTACACCTTC. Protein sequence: CASSFGGATTHGYTF.

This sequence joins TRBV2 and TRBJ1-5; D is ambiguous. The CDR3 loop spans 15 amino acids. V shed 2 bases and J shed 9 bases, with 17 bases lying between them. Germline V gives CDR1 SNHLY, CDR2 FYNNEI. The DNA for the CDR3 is TGTGCCAGCAGTGAATCGGACGGGAGGTGGGCGCCCCAGCATTTT. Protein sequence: CASSESDGRWAPQHF.

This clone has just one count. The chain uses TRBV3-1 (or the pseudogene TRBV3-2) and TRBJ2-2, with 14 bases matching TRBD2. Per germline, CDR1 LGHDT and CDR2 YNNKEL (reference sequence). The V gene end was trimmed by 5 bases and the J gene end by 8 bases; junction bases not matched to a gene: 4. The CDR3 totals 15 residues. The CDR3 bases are TGTGCCAGCAGCGGCAGGACTAGCGGGAGGGGGGAGCTGTTTTTT. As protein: CASSGRTSGRGELFF.

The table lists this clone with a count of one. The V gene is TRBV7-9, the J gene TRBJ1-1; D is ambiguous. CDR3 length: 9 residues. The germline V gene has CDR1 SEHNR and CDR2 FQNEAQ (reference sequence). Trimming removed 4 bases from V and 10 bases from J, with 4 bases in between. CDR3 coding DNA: TGTGCCAGCAGCTCCGCAGCTTTCTTT. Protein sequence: CASSSAAFF.

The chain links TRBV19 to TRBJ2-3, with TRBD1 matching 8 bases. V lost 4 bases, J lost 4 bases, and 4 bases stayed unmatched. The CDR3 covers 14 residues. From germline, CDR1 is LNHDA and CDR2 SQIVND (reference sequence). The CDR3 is CASSNQGAADTQYF. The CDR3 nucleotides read TGTGCCAGTAGTAACCAGGGGGCCGCAGATACGCAGTATTTT. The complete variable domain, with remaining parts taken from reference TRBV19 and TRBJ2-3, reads DGGITQSPKYLFRKEGQNVTLSCEQNLNHDAMYWYRQDPGQGLRLIYYSQIVNDFQKGDIAEGYSVSREKKESFPLTVTSAQKNPTAFYLCASSNQGAADTQYFGPGTRLTVL.

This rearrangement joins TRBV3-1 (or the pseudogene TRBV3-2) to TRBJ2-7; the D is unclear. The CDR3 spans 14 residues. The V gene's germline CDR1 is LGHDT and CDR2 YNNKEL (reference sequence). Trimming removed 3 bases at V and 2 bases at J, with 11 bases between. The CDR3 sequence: CASSQWQKTYEQYF. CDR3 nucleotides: TGTGCCAGCAGCCAGTGGCAGAAGACCTACGAGCAGTACTTC.

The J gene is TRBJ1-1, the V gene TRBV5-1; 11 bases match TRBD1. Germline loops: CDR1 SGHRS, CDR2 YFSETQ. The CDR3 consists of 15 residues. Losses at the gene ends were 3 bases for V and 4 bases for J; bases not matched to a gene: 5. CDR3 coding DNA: TGCGCCAGCAGCTGGGACAGGGGGATGCTCACTGAAGCTTTCTTT. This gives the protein CASSWDRGMLTEAFF.

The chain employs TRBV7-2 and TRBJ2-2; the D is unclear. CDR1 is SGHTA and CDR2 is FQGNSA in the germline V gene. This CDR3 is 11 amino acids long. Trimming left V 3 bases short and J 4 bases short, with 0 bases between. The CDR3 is CASSFTGELFF. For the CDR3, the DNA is TGTGCCAGCAGCTTCACCGGGGAGCTGTTTTTT. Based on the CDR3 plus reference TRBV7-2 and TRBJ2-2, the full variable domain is GAGVSQSPSNKVTEKGKDVELRCDPISGHTALYWYRQSLGQGLEFLIYFQGNSAPDKSGLPSDRFSAERTGGSVSTLTIQRTQQEDSAVYLCASSFTGELFFGEGSRLTVL.

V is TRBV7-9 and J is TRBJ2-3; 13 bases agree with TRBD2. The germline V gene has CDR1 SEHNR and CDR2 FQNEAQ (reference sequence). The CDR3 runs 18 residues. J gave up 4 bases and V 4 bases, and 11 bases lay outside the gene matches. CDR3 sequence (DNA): TGTGCCAGCAGCTATTCCGTTACTAGCGGGGGGGCAGCAGATACGCAGTATTTT. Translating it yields CASSYSVTSGGAADTQYF.

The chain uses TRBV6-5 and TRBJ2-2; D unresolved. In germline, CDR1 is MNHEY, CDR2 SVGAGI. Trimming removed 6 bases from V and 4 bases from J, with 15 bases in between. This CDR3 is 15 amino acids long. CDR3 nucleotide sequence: TGTGCCAGCAGCCGTGCTCCGGGCGGCACCGGGGAGCTGTTTTTT. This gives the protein CASSRAPGGTGELFF.

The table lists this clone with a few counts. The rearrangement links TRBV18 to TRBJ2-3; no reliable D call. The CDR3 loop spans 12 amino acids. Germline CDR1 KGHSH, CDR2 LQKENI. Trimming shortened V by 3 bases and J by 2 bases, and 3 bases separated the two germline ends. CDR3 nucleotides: TGTGCCAGCTCACCGGTCACAGATACGCAGTATTTT. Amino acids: CASSPVTDTQYF.

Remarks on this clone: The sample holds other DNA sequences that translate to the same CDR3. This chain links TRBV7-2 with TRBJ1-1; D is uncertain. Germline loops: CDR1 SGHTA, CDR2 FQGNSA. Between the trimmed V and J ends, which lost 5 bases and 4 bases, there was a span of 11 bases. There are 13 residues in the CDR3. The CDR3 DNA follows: TGTGCCAGCAGCACCCAAGGGAGCACTGAAGCTTTCTTT. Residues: CASSTQGSTEAFF. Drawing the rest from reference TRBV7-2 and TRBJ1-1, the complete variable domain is GAGVSQSPSNKVTEKGKDVELRCDPISGHTALYWYRQSLGQGLEFLIYFQGNSAPDKSGLPSDRFSAERTGGSVSTLTIQRTQQEDSAVYLCASSTQGSTEAFFGQGTRLTVV.

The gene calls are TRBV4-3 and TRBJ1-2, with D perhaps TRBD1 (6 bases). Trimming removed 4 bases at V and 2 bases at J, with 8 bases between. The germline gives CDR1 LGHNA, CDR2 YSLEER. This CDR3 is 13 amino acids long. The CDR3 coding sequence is TGCGCCAGCAGCCGCCAGGGGAACTATGGCTACACCTTC. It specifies CASSRQGNYGYTF.

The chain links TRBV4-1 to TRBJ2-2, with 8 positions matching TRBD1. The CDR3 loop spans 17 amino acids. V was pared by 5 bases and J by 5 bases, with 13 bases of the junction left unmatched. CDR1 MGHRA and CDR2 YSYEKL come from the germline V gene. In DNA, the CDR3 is TGCGCCAGCAGCTACGGCCACAGACAGGGGTGGACCGGGGAGCTGTTTTTT. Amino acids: CASSYGHRQGWTGELFF.

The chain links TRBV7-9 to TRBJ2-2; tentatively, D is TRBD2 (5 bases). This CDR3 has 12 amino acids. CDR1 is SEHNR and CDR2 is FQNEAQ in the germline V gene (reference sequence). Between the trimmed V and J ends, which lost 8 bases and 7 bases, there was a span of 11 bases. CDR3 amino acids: CASVPGNGELFF. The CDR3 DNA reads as TGTGCCAGCGTCCCGGGGAACGGGGAGCTGTTTTTT.

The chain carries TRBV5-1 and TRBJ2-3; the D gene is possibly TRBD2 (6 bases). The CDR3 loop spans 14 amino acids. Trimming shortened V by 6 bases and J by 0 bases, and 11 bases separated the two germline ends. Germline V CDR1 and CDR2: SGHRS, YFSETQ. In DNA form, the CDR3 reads TGCGCCAGCACTCTGGGGACTAGCACAGATACGCAGTATTTT. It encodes CASTLGTSTDTQYF.

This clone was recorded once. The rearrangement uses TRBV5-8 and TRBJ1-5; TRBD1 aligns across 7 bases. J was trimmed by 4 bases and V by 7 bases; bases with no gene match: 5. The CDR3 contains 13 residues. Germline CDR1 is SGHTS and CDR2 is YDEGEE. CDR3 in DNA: TGTGCCAGCGGCCGGGACAGAAATCAGCCCCAGCATTTT. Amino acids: CASGRDRNQPQHF.

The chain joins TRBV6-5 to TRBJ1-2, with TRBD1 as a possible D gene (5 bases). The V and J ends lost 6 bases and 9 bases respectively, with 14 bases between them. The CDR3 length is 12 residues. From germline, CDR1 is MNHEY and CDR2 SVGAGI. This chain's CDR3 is CASRGTRTSYTF. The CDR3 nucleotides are TGTGCCAGCAGGGGGACCAGAACAAGCTACACCTTC.

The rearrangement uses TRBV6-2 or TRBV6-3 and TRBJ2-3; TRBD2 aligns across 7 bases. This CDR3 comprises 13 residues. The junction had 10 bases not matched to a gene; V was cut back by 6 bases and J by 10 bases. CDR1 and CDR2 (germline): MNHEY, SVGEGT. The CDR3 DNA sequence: TGTGCCAGCAGCCCGGGGGGAGCAGCGTCGCAGTATTTT. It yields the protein CASSPGGAASQYF.